This T cell receptor (beta chain) was identified in a study of T cell responses to AZD1222 COVID-19 vaccine listed by TCRdb under 2021. As for the study more broadly: Because spike-specific TCR depth and breadth did not differ between the two schedules, AZD1222 recipients who got a second dose at roughly 4 weeks were pooled with those who got a second dose at roughly 12 weeks. A total of 230 to 250 trial participants underwent TCR sequencing, of whom 207 received two doses of AZD1222 and some 26 received two doses of the MenACWY control vaccine. Enrollment into the trials was organized by age into subgroups of 18-55, 56-69 and 70-plus years, and those subgroups contained about 160, 30 and 59 TCR-sequenced participants, respectively.

Broader findings and caveats from the paper: A significant rise in spike-specific TCR breadth and depth was observed after two AZD1222 doses relative to day 0 and relative to MenACWY recipients. Vaccine-associated CD4 TCRs spanned the whole spike protein, with dominant responses in regions 160-218 and 743-854. Conclusions about previously exposed vaccinees were limited because only six AZD1222 recipients were SARS-CoV-2 seropositive at baseline. Most participants were white British and females outnumbered males, and the authors suggested that clonal diversity may have been underestimated. In the small 56-69-year group, the increase in depth fell short of significance, most likely because of low power. Reportedly, almost half of the unique spike-specific TCRs recognized epitopes lying outside the regions that are mutated in the B.1.351 and B.1.1.7 variants. No day 14 peak-response samples were available, so repertoires were characterized only after the peak T cell response.

This specimen's time point label, per the study, means: baseline before first vaccination. The vaccinee samples were drawn from two UK trials, COV001 and COV002, one of which was a single-blind randomized controlled phase 2/3 trial testing AZD1222 (ChAdOx1 nCoV-19) in healthy adults. Trial participant PBMC samples were collected at day 0 and day 28 after the second dose for TCRbeta chain sequencing. The cysteine opens and the phenylalanine closes a CDR3 of 15 amino acids. The only DNA kept is the CDR3, 45 bases in frame from the first base. Via the germline V gene, CDR1 is SNHLY and CDR2 FYNNEI. V loses 6 bases at its end and J loses 5 bases; junction bases beyond the gene matches: 7. Worth noting for this clone: What this receptor recognizes is not known. The record has no base qualities; no much larger clone is one base away.

The CDR3 regions of human TCRbeta chains were analyzed by immunosequencing. In the source study's methods: TCRs in the repertoires were matched against a reference library of SARS-CoV-2-specific TCRs that had been generated with the MIRA antigen-specificity platform. Breadth was defined as the fraction of unique TCRs that were SARS-CoV-2-associated. Depth was defined as the fraction of total T cells that were SARS-CoV-2-associated. Using the MIRA data, each spike-specific TCR was mapped to the spike region that the TCR reacts to and placed in a CD4 or CD8 class. Log10-transformed breadth and depth values were compared by one-way ANOVA with Sidak's multiple comparisons tests. This immuneACCESS table, as held by TCRdb, lists in-frame sequences with V and J called but not all clones. Of the missing ones, under half trace to an unresolved V gene in checked studies; the others have no known cause. V, J and clone size derive from that table, while D and trimming were established from the DNA sequence. Across this sample there are over 150,000 clones, with roughly 90% seen only once. The ten largest clones represent less than 3% of the sample.

The sample was peripheral blood, taken on day 0 of AZD1222 vaccination. This chain is built from TRBV2 and TRBJ1-6; 7 junctional bases match TRBD1. This receptor was identified in an adult in good health. The DNA sequence is given as TGTGCCAGCAGCGCGGACAGGTTGCATAATTCACCCCTCCACTTT. Its protein product is CASSADRLHNSPLHF.